Below are 20 T cell receptor beta chains sequenced from a single sample in a study of cytomegalovirus exposure and HLA in healthy donors. The primer mix had 60 Vbeta and 13 Jbeta primers. The method was immunoSEQ multiplex PCR; TCRdb's version includes in-frame clones alone and lacks a portion of them. The sample carries 100,000 to 150,000 clones, about 80% recorded once. Sequencing was carried out using PBMCs. These receptor sequences come from a male donor in good health and CMV-seronegative.

The V gene is TRBV2, the J gene TRBJ2-5, with D possibly TRBD2 on 6 matching bases. The CDR3 contains 15 residues. CDR1 is SNHLY, CDR2 FYNNEI, per germline. V was trimmed by 7 bases and J by 5 bases, leaving 20 bases between them. The CDR3 DNA sequence: TGTGCCAGCATGGACGGGTTAGCGAGCGGGGAGACCCAGTACTTC. The encoded protein is CASMDGLASGETQYF.

The gene calls are TRBV7-2 and TRBJ1-2, with 8 bases that match TRBD1. Trimming took 3 bases from V and 8 from J; bases not matched to a gene: 11. CDR1 SGHTA and CDR2 FQGNSA come from the germline V gene. The CDR3 covers 15 residues. CDR3 nucleotide sequence: TGTGCCAGCAGCTTTCCCGCTGACAGGGGCCTCGGCTACACCTTC. Translation: CASSFPADRGLGYTF.

This sequence joins TRBV27 and TRBJ2-5; 8 nucleotides match TRBD2. The CDR3 spans 14 residues. Germline V gene data show CDR1 as MNHEY and CDR2 as SMNVEV (reference sequence). J was trimmed by 4 bases and V by 2 bases; bases with no gene match: 3. The CDR3 region has the DNA TGTGCCAGCAGTTTAAGGCTAGCGGGAGAGACCCAGTACTTC. Translating it yields CASSLRLAGETQYF.

The chain has TRBV4-1 and TRBJ2-4, with a tentative D call TRBD2 (7 bases). Trimming left V 3 bases short and J 10 bases short, with 19 bases between. There are 15 residues in the CDR3. Per the germline V gene, CDR1 is MGHRA and CDR2 is YSYEKL. In nucleotides, the CDR3 is TGCGCCAGCAGCCAGTCCCCCCGGGGGCGGGGGATTCAGTACTTC. Translation gives CASSQSPRGRGIQYF.

The V gene is TRBV30, the J gene TRBJ2-7, with D unresolved. Trimming removed 0 bases from V and 5 bases from J, with 8 bases in between. From germline, CDR1 is GTSNPN and CDR2 SVGIG (reference sequence). There are 12 residues in the CDR3. The CDR3 region is CAWSVWPHEQYF. CDR3 nucleotide sequence: TGTGCCTGGAGTGTTTGGCCCCACGAGCAGTACTTC. The complete variable domain, with remaining parts taken from reference TRBV30 and TRBJ2-7, reads SQTIHQWPATLVQPVGSPLSLECTVEGTSNPNLYWYRQAAGRGLQLLFYSVGIGQISSEVPQNLSASRPQDRQFILSSKKLLLSDSGFYLCAWSVWPHEQYFGPGTRLTVT.

The gene calls are TRBV30 and TRBJ2-7; TRBD1 might be the D (5 bases). The CDR3 is made up of 15 amino acids. From germline, CDR1 is GTSNPN and CDR2 SVGIG (reference sequence). Trimming removed 0 bases from V and 2 bases from J, with 14 bases in between. The CDR3 nucleotides read TGTGCCTGGAGTGTACTGTGGACACCAACCTACGAGCAGTACTTC. Protein sequence: CAWSVLWTPTYEQYF. The full variable domain, in which reference TRBV30 and TRBJ2-7 provide the parts outside the CDR3, is SQTIHQWPATLVQPVGSPLSLECTVEGTSNPNLYWYRQAAGRGLQLLFYSVGIGQISSEVPQNLSASRPQDRQFILSSKKLLLSDSGFYLCAWSVLWTPTYEQYFGPGTRLTVT.

Only a few counts were recorded for this clone. Mismatch with germline at one junction end may stem from a read error. The chain has TRBV4-2 and TRBJ2-4; tentatively, D is TRBD2 (6 bases). CDR1 and CDR2 (germline): LGHNA, YNFKEQ. This CDR3 is 18 amino acids long. The CDR3 region has the DNA TGTGCCAGCAGCCGGAGGGCAAACGACCCCGGAGCCAAAAACAGTCAGTACTTC. This sequence encodes CASSRRANDPGAKNSQYF.

V and J are TRBV6-1 and TRBJ1-2, with TRBD1 identical over 9 bases. The CDR3 has 14 amino acids. J was trimmed by 4 bases and V by 4 bases; bases with no gene match: 4. The germline V gene encodes CDR1 MNHNS and CDR2 SASEGT. In nucleotides, the CDR3 is TGTGCCAGCAGTGTCAGGACAGGGGTCTATGGCTACACCTTC. Translating it yields CASSVRTGVYGYTF.

The CDR3 DNA follows: TGTGCCTGGAGTGTACTGGAAGAGACCCAGTACTTC. Translation: CAWSVLEETQYF. The V gene is TRBV30, the J gene TRBJ2-5; D uncertain. V was clipped by 0 bases and J by 3 bases, with 5 bases between them. The CDR3 is made up of 12 amino acids. From germline, CDR1 is GTSNPN and CDR2 SVGIG (reference sequence).

V usage is TRBV11-2 and J usage is TRBJ2-5; D unclear. The J call may be mistaken, given a closer DNA end match to TRBJ2-7. Germline lookup yields CDR1 SGHAT and CDR2 FQNNGV. The CDR3 has 14 amino acids. DNA of the CDR3: TGTGCCAGCAGCTTAGAGGTCAGGTCCTACGAGCAGTACTTC. Amino acids: CASSLEVRSYEQYF.

CDR3 sequence (DNA): TGTGCCAGCAGCTCCCGGAGAAGTTACCACGAGCAGTACTTC. It translates to CASSSRRSYHEQYF. The chain carries TRBV7-2 and TRBJ2-7, with unresolved D. Germline CDR1 reads SGHTA; CDR2 reads FQGNSA. Trimming stripped 4 bases from V and 5 bases from J, with 15 bases between. The CDR3 sequence is 14 residues long.

The rearrangement joins TRBV6-5 to TRBJ1-1, with D perhaps matching TRBD1 (6 bases). V was cut by 5 bases and J by 3 bases, with 13 bases left in between. The CDR3 totals 14 residues. Germline V gives CDR1 MNHEY, CDR2 SVGAGI. The CDR3 DNA reads as TGTGCCAGCAGTCGGGGGGCGGGGTACACTGAAGCTTTCTTT. Translated: CASSRGAGYTEAFF.

The chain links TRBV19 to TRBJ2-7, with 9 bases matching TRBD2. J gave up 4 bases and V 3 bases, and 22 bases lay outside the gene matches. Germline CDR1 LNHDA, CDR2 SQIVND (reference sequence). The CDR3 has 20 amino acids. The CDR3 spells CASSIRIMGSRGRALYEQYF. CDR3 DNA sequence: TGTGCCAGTAGTATTAGAATTATGGGGTCCCGCGGGAGGGCCCTATACGAGCAGTACTTC.

This clone was seen just once. This chain uses TRBV6-5 with TRBJ2-1, with TRBD2 matching over 14 bases. Losses at the gene ends were 5 bases for V and 9 bases for J; bases not matched to a gene: 3. The CDR3 loop spans 14 amino acids. Germline lookup yields CDR1 MNHEY and CDR2 SVGAGI. CDR3 nucleotide sequence: TGTGCCAGCAGTCAGGGACTAGCGGGGGTTGAGCAGTTCTTC. This encodes CASSQGLAGVEQFF.

This chain links TRBV4-2 with TRBJ2-1; 9 bases match TRBD1. This CDR3 is built from 16 residues. V dropped 5 bases and J dropped 3; count of bases not matched to a gene: 8. From germline, CDR1 is LGHNA and CDR2 YNFKEQ. The CDR3 sequence is CASSTGQGPHYNEQFF. In nucleotides, the CDR3 is TGTGCCAGCAGCACGGGACAGGGTCCACACTACAATGAGCAGTTCTTC.

The V and J genes are TRBV9 and TRBJ1-2; no clear D. The CDR3 spans 11 residues. The germline V gene encodes CDR1 SGDLS and CDR2 YYNGEE. V lost 3 bases to trimming and J lost 4 bases, with 4 bases between them. The CDR3 sequence is CASSDSYGYTF. In DNA, the CDR3 is TGTGCCAGCAGCGACAGCTATGGCTACACCTTC.

V usage is TRBV7-2 and J usage is TRBJ2-1, with D maybe TRBD2 (6 bases). V was shortened by 0 bases and J by 10 bases, with 13 bases between the two germline ends. The germline gives CDR1 SGHTA, CDR2 FQGNSA. The CDR3 runs to 14 residues. The CDR3 spells CASSLAGGTPEQFF. The CDR3 region has the DNA TGTGCCAGCAGCTTAGCGGGGGGAACCCCCGAGCAGTTCTTC.

This clone was counted only a few times. The V gene is TRBV9, the J gene TRBJ2-3; possible D gene TRBD2, 6 bases. This CDR3 has 15 residues. Germline assignment: CDR1 SGDLS and CDR2 YYNGEE. The V and J ends lost 4 bases and 1 base respectively, with 13 bases between them. The CDR3 region has the DNA TGTGCCAGCAGCTCCAAGAGGGAGGGCACAGATACGCAGTATTTT. This sequence encodes CASSSKREGTDTQYF.

The rearrangement joins TRBV4-1 to TRBJ1-2; the match to TRBD1 covers 10 bases. After removal of 3 bases from V and 7 bases from J, the junction contained 8 bases not matched to a gene. CDR3 length equals 15 residues. Germline CDR1 and CDR2: MGHRA and YSYEKL. The CDR3 here is CASSQPGTGAVGYTF. The CDR3, as DNA: TGCGCCAGCAGCCAGCCGGGGACAGGGGCCGTTGGCTACACCTTC.

The rearrangement uses TRBV7-9 and TRBJ1-5, with 8 bases fitting TRBD1. V dropped 5 bases and J dropped 5; count of bases not matched to a gene: 8. Germline assignment: CDR1 SEHNR and CDR2 FQNEAQ (reference sequence). The CDR3 length is 15 residues. The CDR3 reads CASSGWTGKDQPQHF. CDR3 nucleotides: TGTGCCAGCAGCGGGTGGACAGGGAAGGATCAGCCCCAGCATTTT.